Only one count was recorded for the clone carrying this T cell receptor (beta chain). From germline, CDR1 is SGHDN and CDR2 FVKESK. The CDR3 runs to 19 residues. The junction had 9 bases not matched to a gene; V was cut back by 0 bases and J by 0 bases. The record originates from a study of blood T cell repertoires in COVID-19. Repertoires were generated with immunoSEQ multiplex PCR, while TCRdb's copy carries only in-frame clones and drops some. The table includes 200,000 or so clones, roughly nine tenths detected once. Individuals drawn from 20 to 30 US areas were roughly 18 to 89 years old. The gene calls are TRBV14 and TRBJ1-2; 11 bases line up with TRBD1. The specimen was PBMCs or T cells enriched from blood (not recorded which). The sequence was collected from a woman aged 30 to 39 who had recovered from COVID-19. CDR3 amino acids: CASSQDLGTGGIANYGYTF. The CDR3 DNA reads TGTGCCAGCAGCCAAGACCTCGGGACAGGGGGGATAGCTAACTATGGCTACACCTTC.